This is a list of T cell receptor beta chains from one sample in a study of blood T cell repertoires in COVID-19. Clones were sequenced by immunoSEQ multiplex PCR, and TCRdb holds only the in-frame ones, with some missing. The sample records some 300,000 clones, about nine tenths being singletons. Sequenced input: PBMCs or T cells enriched from blood (not recorded which). These receptors all come from a woman aged 45-65 years who had been exposed to COVID-19. Both conserved end residues are part of each CDR3. The D gene is left open where the match is weak. Clone size, where shown, is once, few, many, or a class for clones that have expanded.

-	TRBV2	13	TRBJ1-2	-	TGTGCCAGCTCAGTGCAAGCTAACTATGGCTACACCTTC	CASSVQANYGYTF
TRBD1	TRBV9	17	TRBJ1-2	-	TGTGCCAGCAGTGGCTTAGCTCCGGGACAGGGTTCAGGAGGCTACACCTTC	CASSGLAPGQGSGGYTF
TRBD1	TRBV4-2	15	TRBJ1-6	-	TGTGCCAGCAGCCATGACAGGGGTTTTAGTTCACCCCTCCACTTT	CASSHDRGFSSPLHF
-	TRBV12-5	17	TRBJ2-2	-	TGTGCTAGTGGTTTGGTAGGAAAGGGCGGGGACACCGGGGAGCTGTTTTTT	CASGLVGKGGDTGELFF
TRBD1	TRBV6-5	15	TRBJ1-3	-	TGTGCCAGCAGTTACGGGGACAGGGTTGGAAACACCATATATTTT	CASSYGDRVGNTIYF
TRBD1	TRBV6-6	19	TRBJ2-5	few	TGTGCCAGCAGTCTTACGGACAGGGGTTTGTCGTCGTTGATTGAGACCCAGTACTTC	CASSLTDRGLSSLIETQYF
TRBD2	TRBV28	16	TRBJ2-7	-	TGTGCCAGCAGTCCCGTCGGCGGCGGGGGGGCTTACGAGCAGTACTTC	CASSPVGGGGAYEQYF
-	TRBV30	12	TRBJ2-7	-	TGTGCCTGGAGTAAACATCTCTACGAGCAGTACTTC	CAWSKHLYEQYF
-	TRBV4-1	12	TRBJ2-5	-	TGCGCCAGCAGCCAAGAATCAAGAGACCAGTACTTC	CASSQESRDQYF
-	TRBV2	14	TRBJ2-1	-	TGTGCCAGCAAAGAGCCAGGGGGAGGAGATGAGCAGTTCTTC	CASKEPGGGDEQFF
-	TRBV2	15	TRBJ1-2	-	TGTGCCAGCAGCAGGGCGGGGCAAGGAACCTATGGCTACACCTTC	CASSRAGQGTYGYTF
-	TRBV7-9	15	TRBJ1-6	-	TGTGCCAGCAGCTTGGACGGGGGGCGTAATTCACCCCTCCACTTT	CASSLDGGRNSPLHF
-	TRBV21-1	16	TRBJ1-2	-	TGTGCCAGCAGCATTCTTAATCGGACAGGCAACTATGGCTACACCTTC	CASSILNRTGNYGYTF
TRBD1	TRBV5-5	15	TRBJ2-4	-	TGTGCCAGCAGCTTGGCTACAGGGGGCGTAAACATTCAGTACTTC	CASSLATGGVNIQYF
-	TRBV12-3/TRBV12-4	12	TRBJ1-2	-	TGTGCCAGCAGTTTCGCAAGCGGTGGCTACACCTTC	CASSFASGGYTF
-	TRBV28	14	TRBJ2-7	-	TGTGCCAGCAGTTTCCAGGGGAGCTCCTACGAGCAGTACTTC	CASSFQGSSYEQYF